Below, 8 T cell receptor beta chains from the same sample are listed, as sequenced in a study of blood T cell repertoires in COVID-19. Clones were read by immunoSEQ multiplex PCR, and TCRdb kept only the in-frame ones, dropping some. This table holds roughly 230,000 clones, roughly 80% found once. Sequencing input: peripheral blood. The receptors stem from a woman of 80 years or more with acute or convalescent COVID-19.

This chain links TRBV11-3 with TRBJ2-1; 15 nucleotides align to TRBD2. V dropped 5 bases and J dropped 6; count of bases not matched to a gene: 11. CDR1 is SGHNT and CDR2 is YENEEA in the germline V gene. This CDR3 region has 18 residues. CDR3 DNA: TGTGCCAGCAGCCCTGGGACTAGCGGGAGGCAAAACTCCAATGAGCAGTTCTTC. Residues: CASSPGTSGRQNSNEQFF.

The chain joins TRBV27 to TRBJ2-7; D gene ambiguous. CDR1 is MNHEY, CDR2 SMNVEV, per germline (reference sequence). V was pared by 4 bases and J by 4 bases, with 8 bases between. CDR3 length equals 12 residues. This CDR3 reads CASSSPFYEQYF. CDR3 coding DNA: TGTGCCAGCAGTTCTCCGTTTTACGAGCAGTACTTC.

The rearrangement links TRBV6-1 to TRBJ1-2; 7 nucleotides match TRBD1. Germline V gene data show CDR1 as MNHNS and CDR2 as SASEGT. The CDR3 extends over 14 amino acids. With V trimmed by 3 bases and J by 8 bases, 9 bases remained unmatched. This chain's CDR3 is CASSEQGQRGGYTF. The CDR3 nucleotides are TGTGCCAGCAGTGAGCAGGGACAGCGTGGAGGCTACACCTTC.

DNA of the CDR3: TGTGCCAGCAGCCCACCACAACTAACGAGGGGGGGGCGAAGGGAGACCCAGTACTTC. It encodes CASSPPQLTRGGRRETQYF. The chain joins TRBV5-4 to TRBJ2-5, with a tentative D call TRBD2 (7 bases). Trimming stripped 4 bases from V and 5 bases from J, with 30 bases between. This CDR3 has 19 amino acids. The germline CDR1 and CDR2 sequences are SGHNT and YYREEE (reference sequence).

The CDR3: CASSQVGGYGLHF. The CDR3 DNA follows: TGTGCCAGCAGCCAAGTTGGGGGGTACGGCCTCCACTTT. The rearrangement uses TRBV14 and TRBJ1-6; D might be TRBD1 (5 bases). The germline CDR1 and CDR2 sequences are SGHDN and FVKESK. The CDR3 covers 13 residues. V lost 1 base and J lost 15, with 13 bases in between. Together with reference TRBV14 and TRBJ1-6, the CDR3 gives the full variable domain: EAGVTQFPSHSVIEKGQTVTLRCDPISGHDNLYWYRRVMGKEIKFLLHFVKESKQDESGMPNNRFLAERTGGTYSTLKVQPAELEDSGVYFCASSQVGGYGLHFGNGTRLTVT.

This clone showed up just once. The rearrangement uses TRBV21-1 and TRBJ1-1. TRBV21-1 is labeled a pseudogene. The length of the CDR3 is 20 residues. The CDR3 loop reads CASSKCVDGRGIIRNTEAFF. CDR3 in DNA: TGTGCCAGCAGCAAATGTGTCGACGGAAGAGGGATTATAAGGAACACTGAAGCTTTCTTT.

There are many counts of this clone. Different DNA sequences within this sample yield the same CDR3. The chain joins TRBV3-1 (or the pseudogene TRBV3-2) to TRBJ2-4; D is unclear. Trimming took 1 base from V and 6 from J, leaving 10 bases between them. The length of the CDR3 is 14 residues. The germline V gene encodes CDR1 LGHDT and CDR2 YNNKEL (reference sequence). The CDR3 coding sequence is TGTGCCAGCAGCCAAGGTCGTCTACGAAACATTCAGTACTTC. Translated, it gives CASSQGRLRNIQYF.

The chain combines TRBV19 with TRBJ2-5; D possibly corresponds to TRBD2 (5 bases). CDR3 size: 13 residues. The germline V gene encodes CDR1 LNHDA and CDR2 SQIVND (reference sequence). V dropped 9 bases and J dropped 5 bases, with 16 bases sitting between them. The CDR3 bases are TGTGCCAGCCAAACCCCGGGAAGGGAGACCCAGTACTTC. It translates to CASQTPGRETQYF.